The 27 T cell receptor beta chains below come from one sample, sequenced in a study of blood T cell repertoires in COVID-19. Sequencing used immunoSEQ multiplex PCR; TCRdb keeps in-frame clones, though not all of them. The sample carries 140,000 or so clones, approximately 80% recorded once. The sequenced sample consisted of peripheral blood. These receptors were taken from a woman between 55 and 75 years old with acute or convalescent COVID-19.

The rearrangement uses TRBV4-1 and TRBJ1-4; D unclear. Germline CDR1 is MGHRA and CDR2 is YSYEKL. Trimming took 0 bases from V and 4 from J, leaving 18 bases between them. The CDR3 length is 18 residues. CDR3 bases: TGCGCCAGCAGCCAAGATCTAGGGCCCCGGGAGCGTAATGAAAAACTGTTTTTT. Its protein product is CASSQDLGPRERNEKLFF.

The chain is built from TRBV19 and TRBJ1-5; D not resolved. CDR3 length: 14 residues. Germline values: CDR1 LNHDA, CDR2 SQIVND (reference sequence). The germline V and J ends were trimmed by 1 base and 3 bases, with 7 bases remaining between them. CDR3 sequence reads: CASSIGGNNQPQHF. CDR3 nucleotides: TGTGCCAGTAGTATAGGAGGGAACAATCAGCCCCAGCATTTT.

This clone has just one count. The chain is built from TRBV30 and TRBJ1-5, with 8 bases aligning to TRBD1. Trimming at V came to 6 bases and at J to 4 bases, leaving 5 bases not matched to a gene. The germline CDR1 and CDR2 sequences are GTSNPN and SVGIG (reference sequence). The CDR3 contains 13 residues. In DNA, the CDR3 is TGTGCCTGCCAAGGACAGGGAAATCAGCCCCAGCATTTT. Translating gives CACQGQGNQPQHF.

J is TRBJ1-1 and V is TRBV11-3; maybe TRBD1 (5 bases). The V end lost 0 bases, the J end lost 1 base, and 12 bases lay between the germline ends. Per germline, CDR1 SGHNT and CDR2 YENEEA. The CDR3 has 16 amino acids. The CDR3 region has the DNA TGTGCCAGCAGCTTAGACAGGGTGGATAGGAACACTGAAGCTTTCTTT. This codes for CASSLDRVDRNTEAFF.

This sequence joins TRBV5-1 and TRBJ2-7; 7 bases agree with TRBD2. The CDR3 runs 15 residues. The germline V gene has CDR1 SGHRS and CDR2 YFSETQ. Trimming at V came to 5 bases and at J to 3 bases, leaving 11 bases not matched to a gene. The CDR3 sequence is CASSSASGTLYEQYF. CDR3 DNA: TGCGCCAGCAGTTCGGCTAGCGGAACGCTCTACGAGCAGTACTTC. Supplemented by reference TRBV5-1 and TRBJ2-7, the full variable domain reads KAGVTQTPRYLIKTRGQQVTLSCSPISGHRSVSWYQQTPGQGLQFLFEYFSETQRNKGNFPGRFSGRQFSNSRSEMNVSTLELGDSALYLCASSSASGTLYEQYFGPGTRLTVT.

A few counts support this clone. This chain joins TRBV7-2 and TRBJ2-1; TRBD2 is a possible D gene (5 bases). Germline V CDR1 and CDR2: SGHTA, FQGNSA. The germline V and J ends were trimmed by 1 base and 7 bases, with 14 bases remaining between them. The CDR3 is 15 amino acids. The CDR3 is CASSLGVSAHNEQFF. In DNA, the CDR3 is TGTGCCAGCAGCTTAGGGGTTAGCGCCCATAATGAGCAGTTCTTC.

The chain combines TRBV28 with TRBJ2-4; D might be TRBD1 (5 bases). Per the germline V gene, CDR1 is MDHEN and CDR2 is SYDVKM. This CDR3 is 16 amino acids long. V lost 4 bases and J lost 7, with 20 bases in between. The CDR3 sequence is CASSSIRARRSNIQYF. The CDR3 coding sequence is TGTGCCAGCAGTTCAATCAGGGCCCGCCGATCGAACATTCAGTACTTC.

The rearrangement links TRBV19 to TRBJ1-2; D gene uncertain. Trimming stripped 4 bases from V and 4 bases from J, with 10 bases between. The germline gives CDR1 LNHDA, CDR2 SQIVND (reference sequence). The CDR3 contains 13 residues. This CDR3 is CASSSRDFYGYTF. The CDR3 DNA sequence: TGTGCCAGTAGTAGCCGGGATTTCTATGGCTACACCTTC.

This sequence joins TRBV6-2 or TRBV6-3 and TRBJ2-1, with 9 bases that match TRBD2. V was clipped by 4 bases and J by 8 bases; unmatched bases: 6. This CDR3 is built from 14 residues. The V gene's germline CDR1 is MNHEY and CDR2 SVGEGT. CDR3 in DNA: TGTGCCAGCAGTTTTATGGCGGGGGGGGATGAGCAGTTCTTC. It specifies CASSFMAGGDEQFF.

This chain connects TRBV9 to TRBJ1-2, with 7 bases that match TRBD1. Trimming took 2 bases from V and 5 from J; bases not matched to a gene: 9. The CDR3 is 15 residues long. CDR1 is SGDLS, CDR2 YYNGEE, per germline. The chain's CDR3 is CASSVITGTVYGYTF. The CDR3, as DNA: TGTGCCAGCAGCGTCATTACCGGGACAGTTTATGGCTACACCTTC. The variable domain in full, with the rest retrieved from reference TRBV9 and TRBJ1-2, is DSGVTQTPKHLITATGQRVTLRCSPRSGDLSVYWYQQSLDQGLQFLIQYYNGEERAKGNILERFSAQQFPDLHSELNLSSLELGDSALYFCASSVITGTVYGYTFGSGTRLTVV.

The rearrangement links TRBV30 to TRBJ2-7, with 8 bases identical to TRBD2. This CDR3 is built from 14 residues. Germline-derived CDR1 and CDR2 are GTSNPN and SVGIG (reference sequence). Unmatched junction bases numbered 9, after V lost 3 bases and J lost 5 bases. CDR3 in amino acids: CAWSAGSGRNEQYF. CDR3 nucleotide sequence: TGTGCCTGGAGCGCCGGAAGCGGGAGAAACGAGCAGTACTTC. Full variable domain (outside the CDR3, taken from reference TRBV30 and TRBJ2-7): SQTIHQWPATLVQPVGSPLSLECTVEGTSNPNLYWYRQAAGRGLQLLFYSVGIGQISSEVPQNLSASRPQDRQFILSSKKLLLSDSGFYLCAWSAGSGRNEQYFGPGTRLTVT.

On this clone itself: Other DNA sequences within the sample encode an identical CDR3. The J gene is TRBJ2-7, the V gene TRBV19, with unresolved D. CDR3 length equals 15 residues. Germline loops: CDR1 LNHDA, CDR2 SQIVND (reference sequence). Trimming removed 1 base at V and 3 bases at J, with 13 bases between. The CDR3 is CASSIVFQEIYEQYF. The CDR3 bases are TGTGCCAGTAGTATAGTCTTTCAAGAGATCTACGAGCAGTACTTC.

V and J are TRBV6-6 and TRBJ2-1, with 10 bases that match TRBD2. Germline V lookup: CDR1 MNHNY, CDR2 SVGAGI (reference sequence). This CDR3 has 15 amino acids. V trimming: 2 bases; J trimming: 3 bases; junction bases outside the gene matches: 1. Here the CDR3 reads CASSYGLADYNEQFF. The CDR3 DNA sequence: TGTGCCAGCAGTTACGGACTAGCGGACTACAATGAGCAGTTCTTC.

This clone was counted a few times. This CDR3 reads CASSQDEGAGNTIYF. The CDR3 nucleotides read TGTGCCAGCAGCCAAGACGAGGGAGCTGGAAACACCATATATTTT. The chain uses TRBV7-7 and TRBJ1-3; D ambiguous. CDR3 length equals 15 residues. Trimming pared 5 bases from V and 2 bases from J, leaving 13 bases between. The germline CDR1 and CDR2 sequences are SSHAT and FNYEAQ (reference sequence).

This CDR3 reads CASSQGLAVHEQFF. The CDR3 coding sequence is TGTGCCAGCAGCCAGGGACTAGCGGTACATGAGCAGTTCTTC. The chain employs TRBV4-2 and TRBJ2-1; 11 bases align to TRBD2. The V gene's germline CDR1 is LGHNA and CDR2 YNFKEQ. The J segment lost 8 bases and the V segment lost 3 bases, leaving 3 bases of the junction unmatched. The CDR3 spans 14 residues.

This chain uses TRBV7-9 with TRBJ2-5; TRBD2 is a possible D gene (5 bases). CDR1 and CDR2 from the germline V gene are SEHNR and FQNEAQ (reference sequence). V lost 2 bases and J 2 bases, leaving 9 bases between the germline ends. CDR3 size: 14 residues. CDR3 protein: CASSLRPGQETQYF. CDR3 in DNA: TGTGCCAGCAGCTTAAGGCCGGGGCAAGAGACCCAGTACTTC. Looking up the rest from reference TRBV7-9 and TRBJ2-5 gives the full variable domain: DTGVSQNPRHKITKRGQNVTFRCDPISEHNRLYWYRQTLGQGPEFLTYFQNEAQLEKSRLLSDRFSAERPKGSFSTLEIQRTEQGDSAMYLCASSLRPGQETQYFGPGTRLLVL.

V gene TRBV29-1 combines with J gene TRBJ2-1, with 12 bases aligning to TRBD2. After removal of 3 bases from V and 8 bases from J, the junction contained 8 bases not matched to a gene. CDR3 length equals 15 residues. Germline CDR1 SQVTM, CDR2 ANQGSEA. CDR3 bases: TGCAGCGTTGATGGGCTAGCGGGAGGGTGGGATGAGCAGTTCTTC. It specifies CSVDGLAGGWDEQFF.

The J gene is TRBJ2-7, the V gene TRBV19; TRBD1 is a possible D gene (6 bases). The germline gives CDR1 LNHDA, CDR2 SQIVND (reference sequence). The CDR3 has 13 amino acids. V was trimmed by 6 bases and J by 6 bases, leaving 15 bases between them. CDR3 bases: TGTGCCAGTAGAGGGACACACCTATCCGAGCAGTACTTC. Its protein product is CASRGTHLSEQYF.

The rearrangement joins TRBV27 to TRBJ1-1; D is undetermined. V lost 6 bases and J 8 bases, leaving 19 bases between the germline ends. The CDR3 is made up of 14 amino acids. Germline assignment: CDR1 MNHEY and CDR2 SMNVEV (reference sequence). The CDR3 DNA reads TGTGCCAGCAGCTACAGCCTCGACGTTCGAGAAGCTTTCTTT. Translating gives CASSYSLDVREAFF.

This chain connects TRBV19 to TRBJ2-1; 9 nucleotides match TRBD1. Germline V lookup: CDR1 LNHDA, CDR2 SQIVND (reference sequence). The CDR3 totals 15 residues. With V trimmed by 3 bases and J by 8 bases, 8 bases remained unmatched. The CDR3 bases are TGTGCCAGTAGTATCGGGACAGGGTTCGTTGATGAGCAGTTCTTC. The encoded protein is CASSIGTGFVDEQFF.

This clone has a single count. The chain has TRBV3-1 (or the pseudogene TRBV3-2) and TRBJ2-7; D not certain. The V end lost 1 base, the J end lost 9 bases, and 13 bases lay between the germline ends. The CDR3 is 13 residues long. The V gene's germline CDR1 is LGHDT and CDR2 YNNKEL (reference sequence). CDR3 in amino acids: CASSQGLRVGQYF. DNA for the CDR3: TGTGCCAGCAGCCAAGGCTTGAGAGTCGGGCAGTACTTC.

The J gene is TRBJ2-1, the V gene TRBV4-1, with 10 bases that match TRBD2. In germline, CDR1 is MGHRA, CDR2 YSYEKL. This CDR3 has 13 residues. Trimming at V came to 4 bases and at J to 8 bases, leaving 2 bases not matched to a gene. CDR3 sequence (DNA): TGCGCCAGCAGCCTCGGGACTAGCGATGAGCAGTTCTTC. It encodes CASSLGTSDEQFF.

J is TRBJ1-1 and V is TRBV6-5, with 7 positions matching TRBD1. Germline CDR1 is MNHEY and CDR2 is SVGAGI. The CDR3 is 15 residues long. Unmatched junction bases numbered 8, after V lost 0 bases and J lost 7 bases. The CDR3 loop reads CASSYSATGTLEAFF. Written as DNA, the CDR3 is TGTGCCAGCAGTTACTCAGCGACAGGGACCCTTGAAGCTTTCTTT.

The J gene is TRBJ2-7, the V gene TRBV14; TRBD2 agrees at 7 bases. Germline V gene data show CDR1 as SGHDN and CDR2 as FVKESK. With 0 bases clipped from V and 9 bases from J, the junction kept 11 bases outside the gene matches. The CDR3 consists of 15 residues. The CDR3 sequence: CASSQDGEGPGRQYF. As DNA, the CDR3 is TGTGCCAGCAGCCAAGATGGGGAGGGGCCCGGAAGGCAGTACTTC.

In its sample, this clone was seen once. The chain is built from TRBV7-9 and TRBJ1-2, with no clear D. CDR1 and CDR2 (germline): SEHNR, FQNEAQ (reference sequence). The V and J ends lost 2 bases and 1 base respectively, with 14 bases between them. There are 16 residues in the CDR3. This CDR3 is CASSLSGASYNYGYTF. The CDR3 region has the DNA TGTGCCAGCAGCTTAAGCGGTGCCTCCTATAACTATGGCTACACCTTC.

V and J are TRBV5-1 and TRBJ2-3, with D unclear. The germline CDR1 and CDR2 sequences are SGHRS and YFSETQ. The CDR3 totals 15 residues. V shed 0 bases and J shed 4 bases, with 12 bases lying between them. For the CDR3, the DNA is TGCGCCAGCAGCTTGGCCGCGATTGGTTCAGATACGCAGTATTTT. Its protein is CASSLAAIGSDTQYF.

This clone has just a few counts. The gene calls are TRBV30 and TRBJ2-3; D might be TRBD1 (7 bases). CDR1 and CDR2 from the germline V gene are GTSNPN and SVGIG (reference sequence). V lost 5 bases, J lost 2 bases, and 14 bases lay in between. The CDR3 totals 14 residues. Here the CDR3 reads CAWARGAPTDTQYF. The DNA for the CDR3 is TGTGCCTGGGCCAGGGGGGCCCCCACAGATACGCAGTATTTT.